This TCR beta chain was identified during a study of identical twins (dated by TCRdb to the mid-2010s). Study-level background: TCR alpha and beta repertoires from monozygotic twins, unrelated adults of various ages and cord blood were deep-sequenced to test whether fetal clonotypes persist. Replicate twin experiments were performed at different times using different library preparation protocols to rule out contamination.

Its CDR3 holds 14 amino acids, cysteine through phenylalanine. Here the CDR3 DNA is all that survives: 42 bases in frame from base 1. From the germline V gene, CDR1 is MGHRA and CDR2 is YSYEKL. Study-wide findings and limitations: Abundant cord blood beta clonotypes carried fewer insertions; young adult naive repertoires showed a weaker similar trend, while memory repertoires showed none. Because the same donors could not be followed over many years, conclusions were based on cross-sectional statistical analysis. Out-of-frame TCR alpha sharing in monozygotic twins was systematically underestimated by recombination models, whereas sharing between unrelated individuals was in agreement with the recombination models. Zero-insertion analyses could be partly confounded by invariant T cells such as MAIT and iNKT, although diverse VJ usage argued against such confounding for most clonotypes. Compared with coincidental sharing between unrelated individuals, out-of-frame TCR alpha sequences shared between twins had an excess of sequences with low generation probability. The excess sharing between twins in beta out-of-frame sequences was weaker because fewer shared sequences reduced the signal-to-noise ratio.

Library creation used 5' RACE. Sequencing instrument: Illumina HiSeq 2000. Template switching added a universal primer binding site, and the final cDNA carried a unique molecular identifier that allowed TCR cDNA molecules to be counted accurately. First-strand cDNA for TCR alpha and beta chains was synthesized from specific primers in the conserved constant-segment region. To control for contamination, every cDNA library carried two barcodes: a SMART-Mk sample barcode plus Illumina barcodes. TruSeq adapter sequences along with Illumina sample barcodes were introduced in two successive PCR steps. TCR alpha and beta cDNA libraries were sequenced on the Illumina HiSeq platform with custom primers. The paper's processing steps were these. MiGEC processed the raw reads to extract unique molecular identifiers, while MiXCR was used to determine the CDR3 positions. Recombination models were inferred per individual with the repgenHMM and IGoR tools using an EM algorithm. Shared clonotype analysis was performed with the tcR package in R, normalizing sharing by the product of cloneset sizes. To study raw recombination free of thymic and clonal selection effects, out-of-frame nonproductive sequences were analyzed. The public reads were reanalyzed by TCRdb: fastp trimming at Q25, MiXCR alignment, in-frame beta chains only. Entries are consolidated by CDR3 protein sequence, retaining the most common genes and DNA. The V and J calls follow TCRdb's processing rather than the paper's. In all, the sample holds around 280,000 distinct CDR3 sequences, and under 9.5% of those were seen once. Clones ranked in the top ten supply more than 2% of the sample.

The table lists this clonotype with many counts. The target of this receptor is not known. A read error may account for a junction end that differs from germline. Only healthy Caucasian donors were included. Three pairs of female monozygotic twins, all aged about 18 to 29 years, made up the twin cohort. Miltenyi CD45RO+ enrichment and human naive T-cell isolation kits were used to isolate memory (CD45RO+) and naive T cells from PBMC. These data are also associated with another study on yellow fever vaccine responses in identical twins. Taken from the second paper: The authors reported that the T cell response to vaccination in identical twins appeared partly convergent and partly personalized. Focusing on identical twins, the study followed the T cell clones that responded to the vaccine, and did so with precision.

The sequenced sample consisted of memory (CD45RO+) T cells sorted from blood. The label giving this sample's cell subset or site can be read as: CD45RO+ enriched T cells. Here the chain combines TRBV4-1 and TRBJ1-2, with an unclear D gene assignment. The receptor was derived from a woman under 30 in good health. The CDR3 protein is CASSQPFEREPSAF. The nucleotides read TGCGCCAGCAGCCAACCTTTTGAAAGGGAACCCTCTGCCTTC.